Presented here are 16 T cell receptor beta chains from one specimen sequenced in a study of T cell responses to AZD1222 COVID-19 vaccine. Some clones are missing from TCRdb's copy, which holds only in-frame ones; the method was immunoSEQ multiplex PCR. Here the sample spans 150,000 to 160,000 clones, approximately 87% being singletons. The sample consisted of peripheral blood, taken on day 0 of MenACWY control vaccination. The source of these receptors is an adult in good health.

The rearrangement joins TRBV7-6 to TRBJ1-5; maybe TRBD1 (6 bases). This CDR3 has 15 amino acids. Trimming cost V 5 bases and J 1 base, with 12 bases left between them. The germline gives CDR1 SGHVS, CDR2 FNYEAQ. CDR3 region: CASSQGQGSNQPQHF. The DNA for the CDR3 is TGTGCCAGCAGCCAGGGGCAGGGGAGCAATCAGCCCCAGCATTTT.

The V and J genes are TRBV15 and TRBJ1-4; D is unresolved. This CDR3 comprises 13 residues. With 3 bases removed from V and 8 bases from J, the gap between germline ends came to 10 bases. CDR1 LNHNV and CDR2 YYDKDF come from the germline V gene (reference sequence). The CDR3 sequence: CATSRGTGEKLFF. The CDR3 DNA follows: TGTGCCACCAGCAGGGGAACGGGAGAAAAACTGTTTTTT.

V usage is TRBV30 and J usage is TRBJ2-3, with 9 bases identical to TRBD1. With 4 bases clipped from V and 2 bases from J, the junction kept 7 bases outside the gene matches. Germline CDR1 reads GTSNPN; CDR2 reads SVGIG (reference sequence). The CDR3 is 15 residues long. The CDR3 sequence is CAWNPQGAVTDTQYF. CDR3 DNA: TGTGCCTGGAATCCACAGGGGGCAGTCACAGATACGCAGTATTTT.

This clone was detected ten times or more. V usage is TRBV4-3 and J usage is TRBJ2-1, with 11 nucleotides matching TRBD2. The CDR3 is 16 residues long. Germline CDR1 LGHNA, CDR2 YSLEER. Trimming cost V 3 bases and J 2 bases; bases outside gene matches: 3. The CDR3 DNA follows: TGCGCCAGCAGCCAGGTACTAGCGGGAGCCTACAATGAGCAGTTCTTC. Its translation: CASSQVLAGAYNEQFF.

This chain uses TRBV7-2 with TRBJ1-5, with D possibly TRBD1 on 6 matching bases. Trimming pared 4 bases from V and 0 bases from J, leaving 10 bases between. Germline V gene lookup returns CDR1 SGHTA and CDR2 FQGNSA. This CDR3 is 15 amino acids long. The CDR3 DNA is TGTGCCAGCAGCTCCGGACAGATTAGCAATCAGCCCCAGCATTTT. Encoded protein: CASSSGQISNQPQHF.

This clone was counted only a few times. Written as DNA, the CDR3 is TGTGCCAGCAAAGACAGGGTGAGCGAAAAACTGTTTTTT. Its translation is CASKDRVSEKLFF. The V call is TRBV6-5, the J call TRBJ1-4; 7 bases align to TRBD1. There are 13 residues in the CDR3. Trimming removed 7 bases from V and 8 bases from J; junction bases left unmatched: 7. Germline V CDR1 and CDR2: MNHEY, SVGAGI.

J is TRBJ2-1 and V is TRBV3-1 (or the pseudogene TRBV3-2); 9 bases match TRBD2. Per germline, CDR1 LGHDT and CDR2 YNNKEL (reference sequence). This CDR3 has 16 amino acids. The junction had 11 bases not matched to a gene; V was cut back by 4 bases and J by 7 bases. The CDR3 loop is CASSPRASSGGNEQFF. CDR3 DNA: TGTGCCAGCAGCCCGCGCGCTTCCAGCGGGGGGAATGAGCAGTTCTTC.

This chain links TRBV28 with TRBJ1-1; D unresolved. CDR1 and CDR2 from the germline V gene are MDHEN and SYDVKM. This CDR3 spans 13 amino acids. V shed 5 bases and J shed 2 bases, with 9 bases lying between them. Here the CDR3 reads CASSPRTNTEAFF. The CDR3 DNA reads TGTGCCAGCAGTCCAAGGACCAACACTGAAGCTTTCTTT.

The chain combines TRBV2 with TRBJ2-1, with a possible D match to TRBD2 (7 bases). V gave up 7 bases and J gave up 12 bases, with 19 bases separating them. The germline gives CDR1 SNHLY, CDR2 FYNNEI. This CDR3 spans 13 amino acids. The CDR3 here is CASMGRGGGSQFF. CDR3 nucleotide sequence: TGTGCCAGCATGGGCCGGGGAGGGGGTTCGCAGTTCTTC.

The chain has TRBV3-1 (or the pseudogene TRBV3-2) and TRBJ2-6; D is perhaps TRBD2 (5 bases). V shed 2 bases and J shed 4 bases, with 9 bases lying between them. The CDR3 runs to 15 residues. Germline V gene sequence: CDR1 LGHDT, CDR2 YNNKEL (reference sequence). This CDR3 reads CASSQNPGGANVLTF. The CDR3 coding sequence is TGTGCCAGCAGCCAAAATCCGGGAGGGGCCAACGTCCTGACTTTC.

V and J are TRBV27 and TRBJ1-2; tentatively, D is TRBD1 (5 bases). The CDR3 contains 15 residues. Per germline, CDR1 MNHEY and CDR2 SMNVEV (reference sequence). V was trimmed by 0 bases and J by 4 bases, leaving 12 bases between them. This chain's CDR3 is CASSLSLRDAYGYTF. CDR3 sequence (DNA): TGTGCCAGCAGTTTATCGCTGAGGGACGCCTATGGCTACACCTTC.

This clone was counted once. This sequence joins TRBV9 and TRBJ2-7; TRBD2 matches at 13 bases. The CDR3 is made up of 15 amino acids. Per the germline V gene, CDR1 is SGDLS and CDR2 is YYNGEE. V lost 0 bases and J lost 5; bases outside the gene matches: 2. This chain's CDR3 is CASSVVGTSGNEQYF. The CDR3 DNA sequence: TGTGCCAGCAGCGTAGTCGGGACTAGCGGGAACGAGCAGTACTTC.

This rearrangement joins TRBV4-1 to TRBJ1-3; TRBD1 agrees at 7 bases. Germline CDR1 reads MGHRA; CDR2 reads YSYEKL. V trimming: 2 bases; J trimming: 8 bases; junction bases outside the gene matches: 6. The length of the CDR3 is 14 residues. The CDR3: CASSQRRGTDTIYF. The DNA of the CDR3 is TGCGCCAGCAGCCAAAGAAGGGGGACAGACACCATATATTTT.

This clone was seen a single time. V usage is TRBV20-1 and J usage is TRBJ2-7; D might be TRBD2 (5 bases). The length of the CDR3 is 13 residues. Germline V gene data show CDR1 as DFQATT and CDR2 as SNEGSKA (reference sequence). Trimming removed 5 bases at V and 0 bases at J, with 11 bases between. The CDR3 DNA reads TGCAGTGCTGGTGACTATGGCTCCTACGAGCAGTACGTC. Residues: CSAGDYGSYEQYV.

The CDR3 here is CASSVATATGYTF. CDR3 DNA sequence: TGTGCCAGCAGCGTAGCCACGGCGACTGGCTACACCTTC. This chain uses TRBV9 with TRBJ1-2, with D unclear. This CDR3 has 13 amino acids. The germline V gene has CDR1 SGDLS and CDR2 YYNGEE. V was cut by 0 bases and J by 7 bases, with 10 bases left in between.

This clone has only one observation. V gene TRBV19 combines with J gene TRBJ1-5; D remains ambiguous. Trimming shortened V by 6 bases and J by 2 bases, and 14 bases separated the two germline ends. The V gene's germline CDR1 is LNHDA and CDR2 SQIVND (reference sequence). This CDR3 spans 15 amino acids. The CDR3 is CASRAARTGNQPQHF. Written as DNA, the CDR3 is TGTGCCAGTAGGGCAGCCCGGACGGGCAATCAGCCCCAGCATTTT.